A single sample gave rise to the 21 T cell receptor delta chains below, sequenced in a study of gamma-delta T cells after stem cell transplantation. TCRdb ran CATT on the RT-PCR reads. The sample lists approximately 1,500 delta-chain clones, around 21% occurring once. Sequencing was done on a sample of gamma-delta T cells. These receptors came from a human donor. It is not recorded whose cells these are; they may come from a transplant donor.

This clone is termed medium-sized (0.01 to 0.1%). The chain carries TRDV2 and TRDJ1; 9 nucleotides agree with TRDD3. CDR1 GEAIGNYY and CDR2 EKD come from the germline V gene. Unmatched junction bases numbered 10, after V lost 3 bases and J lost 0 bases. This CDR3 contains 17 residues. This CDR3 is CACDLLGDLSDTDKLIF. The CDR3 bases are TGTGCCTGTGACTTACTGGGGGACTTAAGCGACACCGATAAACTCATCTTT.

This clone was counted a few times. This chain joins TRDV2 and TRDJ1; 10 positions agree with TRDD3. CDR1 and CDR2 (germline): GEAIGNYY, EKD. The ends lost 1 base at V and 0 bases at J; junction bases unmatched: 13. The CDR3 has 19 amino acids. The CDR3 region is CACDTLGLGDAPYTDKLIF. The CDR3 DNA sequence: TGTGCCTGTGACACATTGGGACTGGGGGATGCCCCGTACACCGATAAACTCATCTTT.

In the case of this clone: A far larger clone is just one base off, so this is likely a read error. The V call is TRDV1, the J call TRDJ1; TRDD2 agrees at 7 bases. The CDR3 totals 18 residues. The V gene's germline CDR1 is TSWWSYY and CDR2 QGS. The J segment lost 0 bases and the V segment lost 4 bases, leaving 14 bases of the junction unmatched. In DNA form, the CDR3 reads TGTGCTCTTGGGGGACTAATTCCTACGGATTCGTACACCGATAAACTCATCTTT. Residues: CALGGLIPTDSYTDKLIF.

This clone occurred a few times. The chain has TRDV2 and TRDJ1, with 8 nucleotides matching TRDD3. Per germline, CDR1 GEAIGNYY and CDR2 EKD. The CDR3 is 16 residues long. V lost 2 bases to trimming and J lost 0 bases; unmatched junction nucleotides: 7. CDR3 residues: CACDKLGIPNTDKLIF. The DNA for the CDR3 is TGTGCCTGTGACAAGCTGGGGATACCAAACACCGATAAACTCATCTTT.

The table lists this clone with a count of one. This sequence joins TRDV2 and TRDJ1, with 12 bases aligning to TRDD3. After removal of 3 bases from V and 2 bases from J, the junction contained 9 bases not matched to a gene. CDR3 length: 17 amino acids. Germline-derived CDR1 and CDR2 are GEAIGNYY and EKD. CDR3 nucleotides: TGTGCCTGTGACTCCGTACTGGGGGATACAAAGACCGATAAACTCATCTTT. This gives the protein CACDSVLGDTKTDKLIF.

V and J are TRDV2 and TRDJ1; no reliable D call. The CDR3 covers 14 residues. Germline V lookup: CDR1 GEAIGNYY, CDR2 EKD. V gave up 0 bases and J gave up 7 bases, with 14 bases separating them. The CDR3 reads CACDTVANATKLIF. The CDR3 DNA reads TGTGCCTGTGACACCGTAGCGAATGCTACTAAACTCATCTTT.

This clone was detected only a few times. The V and J genes are TRDV2 and TRDJ1, with D unclear. V was pared by 3 bases and J by 1 base, with 14 bases between. The germline V gene has CDR1 GEAIGNYY and CDR2 EKD. CDR3 size: 15 residues. Here the CDR3 DNA reads TGTGCCTGTGACCCGCTGGCCCCCCTCACCGATAAACTCATCTTT. Its protein is CACDPLAPLTDKLIF.

Of note for this clone: A far larger clone is a single base away, which makes a read error likely. V usage is TRDV2 and J usage is TRDJ1; maybe TRDD3 (6 bases). Germline loops: CDR1 GEAIGNYY, CDR2 EKD. V was clipped by 0 bases and J by 0 bases, with 25 bases between them. The CDR3 contains 20 residues. CDR3: CACDTVKGGERVGHTDKLIF. DNA of the CDR3: TGTGCCTGTGACACCGTTAAAGGGGGGGAAAGAGTTGGGCACACCGATAAACTCATCTTT.

The CDR3 reads CACDTVLRTGNEGTDKLIF. The CDR3 bases are TGTGCCTGTGACACCGTACTCCGAACTGGGAATGAGGGGACCGATAAACTCATCTTT. The gene calls are TRDV2 and TRDJ1, with D possibly being TRDD3 (6 bases). In germline, CDR1 is GEAIGNYY, CDR2 EKD. The CDR3 runs to 19 residues. Trimming removed 0 bases from V and 2 bases from J, with 24 bases in between.

This clone is classed as large. Other nucleotide sequences from this sample produce the same CDR3. The chain employs TRDV2 and TRDJ1; 7 bases are a match to TRDD3. In germline, CDR1 is GEAIGNYY, CDR2 EKD. V was clipped by 3 bases and J by 0 bases; unmatched bases: 12. The CDR3 contains 17 residues. For the CDR3, the DNA is TGTGCCTGTGACCCCCTCCAGTTGGGGGAATACACCGATAAACTCATCTTT. It codes for CACDPLQLGEYTDKLIF.

This clone was seen a few times. A single base is all that separates this from a far larger clone, so a read error is likely. This chain joins TRDV2 and TRDJ1; 8 nucleotides line up with TRDD3. The CDR3 is 18 amino acids. The junction had 14 bases not matched to a gene; V was cut back by 0 bases and J by 3 bases. Germline values: CDR1 GEAIGNYY, CDR2 EKD. DNA of the CDR3: TGTGCCTGTGACACCGTTGGGGGATCATCAAGTAAGGCCGATAAACTCATCTTT. Translating it yields CACDTVGGSSSKADKLIF.

This clone was observed a handful of times. The protein recorded in TCRdb matches a much larger clone and deviates from this DNA's translation at residue 9, suggesting a read error; the protein here is obtained by translating the DNA. V usage is TRDV2 and J usage is TRDJ1, with 7 bases identical to TRDD3. Germline trimming cut 1 base from V and 0 bases from J; bases unmatched to any gene: 10. CDR1 is GEAIGNYY and CDR2 is EKD in the germline V gene. This CDR3 has 17 amino acids. The CDR3 sequence is CACDTILGTRYTDKLIF. CDR3 nucleotide sequence: TGTGCCTGTGACACGATACTGGGGACCCGGTACACCGATAAACTCATCTTT.

This clone showed up just a few times. Given a far larger clone just one base away, this is likely a sequencing read error. Other nucleotide sequences from this sample produce the same CDR3. This chain links TRDV2 with TRDJ1; D perhaps matches TRDD3 (6 bases). Germline CDR1 and CDR2: GEAIGNYY and EKD. This CDR3 is 14 amino acids long. Here the CDR3 reads CACDVLGGTDKLIF. DNA for the CDR3: TGTGCCTGTGACGTACTGGGCGGCACCGATAAGCTCATCTTT.

The chain combines TRDV2 with TRDJ1; D is ambiguous. CDR3 length: 15 residues. Per the germline V gene, CDR1 is GEAIGNYY and CDR2 is EKD. The V gene lost 0 bases and the J gene lost 0 bases, with 10 bases spanning the gap. The CDR3 loop reads CACDTIGSYTDKLIF. In DNA form, the CDR3 reads TGTGCCTGTGACACCATCGGGAGCTACACCGATAAACTCATCTTT.

This clone is judged medium-sized (0.01 to 0.1%). Other DNA sequences within the sample encode an identical CDR3. This sequence joins TRDV2 and TRDJ3; TRDD3 aligns across 13 bases. From germline, CDR1 is GEAIGNYY and CDR2 EKD. The V segment lost 3 bases and the J segment 2 bases; nucleotides outside the gene matches: 9. The CDR3 length is 20 residues. The CDR3 sequence: CACDSVLGDTGTWDTRQMFF. CDR3 DNA: TGTGCCTGTGACTCCGTACTGGGGGATACGGGTACCTGGGACACCCGACAGATGTTTTTC.

The chain recombines TRDV2 with TRDJ1, with 13 positions matching TRDD3. The CDR3 is made up of 22 amino acids. Germline values: CDR1 GEAIGNYY, CDR2 EKD. Unmatched junction bases numbered 23, after V lost 5 bases and J lost 0 bases. The CDR3 sequence: CACVGLLGDTRTPEENTDKLIF. The DNA of the CDR3 is TGTGCCTGTGTCGGCCTACTGGGGGATACGCGTACCCCCGAGGAGAACACCGATAAACTCATCTTT.

This clone showed up just a few times. Only one base separates this from a far larger clonotype, so it likely reflects a read error. Other DNA sequences in this sample translate to the same CDR3. The V call is TRDV2, the J call TRDJ1; 9 bases agree with TRDD3. The germline CDR1 and CDR2 sequences are GEAIGNYY and EKD. The CDR3 length is 15 residues. This chain's CDR3 is CACDLLGDYTDKLIF. The CDR3, as DNA: TGTGCCTGTGATTTACTGGGGGACTACACCGATAAGCTCATCTTT.

In this sample, this clone is medium-sized. This chain uses TRDV2 with TRDJ1; the match to TRDD3 covers 7 bases. J lost 0 bases, V lost 0 bases, and 9 bases had no gene match. This CDR3 has 17 residues. Per the germline V gene, CDR1 is GEAIGNYY and CDR2 is EKD. The CDR3 protein is CACDTVGGPPYTDKLIF. CDR3 bases: TGTGCCTGTGACACCGTTGGGGGACCCCCTTACACCGATAAACTCATCTTT.

This clone appeared a few times. The J gene is TRDJ1, the V gene TRDV2; D is ambiguous. Germline lookup yields CDR1 GEAIGNYY and CDR2 EKD. With 2 bases removed from V and 4 bases from J, the gap between germline ends came to 10 bases. The CDR3 sequence is 13 residues long. The CDR3 DNA follows: TGTGCCTGTGACAAGCTGAGCGACGATAAACTCATCTTT. This encodes CACDKLSDDKLIF.

This clone appeared a few times. The chain uses TRDV2 and TRDJ1; 13 bases are shared with TRDD3. V lost 3 bases to trimming and J lost 4 bases; unmatched junction nucleotides: 13. Germline V CDR1 and CDR2: GEAIGNYY, EKD. This CDR3 comprises 18 residues. For the CDR3, the DNA is TGTGCCTGTGACCCCTTACTGGGGGATACGCCGTCCATCGATAAACTCATCTTT. Protein sequence: CACDPLLGDTPSIDKLIF.

This clone counts as medium-sized. The chain couples TRDV2 to TRDJ3, with 11 nucleotides matching TRDD3. The CDR3 runs to 21 residues. Looked up from germline, CDR1 is GEAIGNYY and CDR2 is EKD. V lost 0 bases and J lost 0; bases outside the gene matches: 9. The CDR3 bases are TGTGCCTGTGACACCGGCCTGGGTGGGGGATACGGCTCCTGGGACACCCGACAGATGTTTTTC. The encoded protein is CACDTGLGGGYGSWDTRQMFF.